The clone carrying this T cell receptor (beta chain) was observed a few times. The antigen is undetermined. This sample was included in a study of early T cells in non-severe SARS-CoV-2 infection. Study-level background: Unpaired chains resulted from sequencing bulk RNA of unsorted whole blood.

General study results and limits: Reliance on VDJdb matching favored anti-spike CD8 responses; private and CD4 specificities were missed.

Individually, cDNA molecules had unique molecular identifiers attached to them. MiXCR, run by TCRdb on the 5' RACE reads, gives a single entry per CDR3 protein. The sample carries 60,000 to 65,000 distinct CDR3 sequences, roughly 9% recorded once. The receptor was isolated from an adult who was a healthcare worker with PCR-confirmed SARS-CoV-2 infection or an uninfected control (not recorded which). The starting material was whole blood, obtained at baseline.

The CDR3 nucleotides are TGTGCCAGCAGCTTAAGTGGCGTCCTCTATGGCTACACCTTC. Translated: CASSLSGVLYGYTF. The chain links TRBV7-9 to TRBJ1-2; D not certain. Germline CDR1 SEHNR, CDR2 FQNEAQ (reference sequence). The CDR3 totals 14 residues. Trimming removed 2 bases at V and 4 bases at J, with 11 bases between.